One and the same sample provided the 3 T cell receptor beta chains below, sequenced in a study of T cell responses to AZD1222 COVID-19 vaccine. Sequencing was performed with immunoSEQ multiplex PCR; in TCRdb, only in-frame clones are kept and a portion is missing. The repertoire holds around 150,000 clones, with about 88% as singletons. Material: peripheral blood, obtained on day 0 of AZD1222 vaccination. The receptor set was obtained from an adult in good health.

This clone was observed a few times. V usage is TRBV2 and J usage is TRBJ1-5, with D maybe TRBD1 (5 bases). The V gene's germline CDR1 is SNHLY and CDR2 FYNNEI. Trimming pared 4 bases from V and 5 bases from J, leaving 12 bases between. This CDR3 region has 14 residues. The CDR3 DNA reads TGTGCCAGCAGTGTCCGGCAGGGCCATCAGCCCCAGCATTTT. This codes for CASSVRQGHQPQHF. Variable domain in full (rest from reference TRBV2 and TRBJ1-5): EPEVTQTPSHQVTQMGQEVILRCVPISNHLYFYWYRQILGQKVEFLVSFYNNEISEKSEIFDDQFSVERPDGSNFTLKIRSTKLEDSAMYFCASSVRQGHQPQHFGDGTRLSIL.

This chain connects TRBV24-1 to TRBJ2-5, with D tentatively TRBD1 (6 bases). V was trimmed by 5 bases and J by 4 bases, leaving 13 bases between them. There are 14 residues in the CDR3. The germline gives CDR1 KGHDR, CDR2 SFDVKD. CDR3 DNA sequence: TGTGCCACCAGTGGTCAGGGGCGTACAGAGACCCAGTACTTC. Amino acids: CATSGQGRTETQYF.

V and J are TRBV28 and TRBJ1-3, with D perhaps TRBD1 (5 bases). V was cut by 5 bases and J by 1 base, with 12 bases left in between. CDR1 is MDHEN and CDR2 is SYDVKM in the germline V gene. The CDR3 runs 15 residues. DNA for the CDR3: TGTGCCAGCAGTCTACAGGAACTGTCTGGAAACACCATATATTTT. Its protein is CASSLQELSGNTIYF.